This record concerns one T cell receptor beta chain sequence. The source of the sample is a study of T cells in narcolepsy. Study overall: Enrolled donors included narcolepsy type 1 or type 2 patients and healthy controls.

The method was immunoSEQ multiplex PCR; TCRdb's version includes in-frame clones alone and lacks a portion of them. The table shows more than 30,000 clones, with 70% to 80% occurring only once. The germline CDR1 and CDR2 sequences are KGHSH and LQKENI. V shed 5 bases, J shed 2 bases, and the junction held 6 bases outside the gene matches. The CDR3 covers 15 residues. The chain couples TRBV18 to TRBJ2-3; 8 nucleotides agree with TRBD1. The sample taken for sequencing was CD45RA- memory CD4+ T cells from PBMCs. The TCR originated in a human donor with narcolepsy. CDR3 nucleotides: TGTGCCAGCTCAACCGGGACAGGAAACACAGATACGCAGTATTTT. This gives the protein CASSTGTGNTDTQYF.